Only a few counts were recorded for the clone carrying this T cell receptor (beta chain). In the study's own analysis: Quantification of nucleated cells was approximated via reference gene primer amplification. Produced via immunoSEQ multiplex PCR; TCRdb's table is partial and in-frame only. V and J calls and clone size are as listed in that table; D and trimming were resolved from the DNA. Here the sample spans about 34,000 clones, 90% being singletons. The data were taken from a study of blood T cell repertoires in COVID-19. The wider study: Samples taken during acute and convalescent COVID-19 were collected in the United States, Italy and Spain. T cells, B-cell-depleted T cells, or PBMCs provided the cDNA or gDNA that served as material.

CDR1 is SNHLY, CDR2 FYNNEI, per germline. Trimming stripped 0 bases from V and 3 bases from J, with 9 bases between. The CDR3 runs 14 residues. The TCR comes from a man aged 80 or over with acute or convalescent COVID-19. The J gene is TRBJ2-7, the V gene TRBV2; perhaps TRBD2 as D (5 bases). Sequencing was performed on peripheral blood. The CDR3 reads CASSEARRGYEQYF. Here the CDR3 DNA reads TGTGCCAGCAGTGAAGCGCGTCGGGGCTACGAGCAGTACTTC.